This TCR beta chain was profiled in a study of blood T cell repertoires in COVID-19. Repertoires were generated with immunoSEQ multiplex PCR, while TCRdb's copy carries only in-frame clones and drops some. The sample carries about 140,000 clones, roughly 85% recorded once. Sample: PBMCs or T cells enriched from blood (not recorded which). The sequence was obtained from a woman aged 45-60 years who had recovered from COVID-19.

The CDR3 DNA sequence: TGTGCCAGCAGCCTCCAGGGGGGTGGAAACACCATATATTTT. Encoded protein: CASSLQGGGNTIYF. V gene TRBV7-9 combines with J gene TRBJ1-3, with 7 bases matching TRBD1. The CDR3 is 14 amino acids. From germline, CDR1 is SEHNR and CDR2 FQNEAQ (reference sequence). Losses at the gene ends were 5 bases for V and 3 bases for J; bases not matched to a gene: 4.